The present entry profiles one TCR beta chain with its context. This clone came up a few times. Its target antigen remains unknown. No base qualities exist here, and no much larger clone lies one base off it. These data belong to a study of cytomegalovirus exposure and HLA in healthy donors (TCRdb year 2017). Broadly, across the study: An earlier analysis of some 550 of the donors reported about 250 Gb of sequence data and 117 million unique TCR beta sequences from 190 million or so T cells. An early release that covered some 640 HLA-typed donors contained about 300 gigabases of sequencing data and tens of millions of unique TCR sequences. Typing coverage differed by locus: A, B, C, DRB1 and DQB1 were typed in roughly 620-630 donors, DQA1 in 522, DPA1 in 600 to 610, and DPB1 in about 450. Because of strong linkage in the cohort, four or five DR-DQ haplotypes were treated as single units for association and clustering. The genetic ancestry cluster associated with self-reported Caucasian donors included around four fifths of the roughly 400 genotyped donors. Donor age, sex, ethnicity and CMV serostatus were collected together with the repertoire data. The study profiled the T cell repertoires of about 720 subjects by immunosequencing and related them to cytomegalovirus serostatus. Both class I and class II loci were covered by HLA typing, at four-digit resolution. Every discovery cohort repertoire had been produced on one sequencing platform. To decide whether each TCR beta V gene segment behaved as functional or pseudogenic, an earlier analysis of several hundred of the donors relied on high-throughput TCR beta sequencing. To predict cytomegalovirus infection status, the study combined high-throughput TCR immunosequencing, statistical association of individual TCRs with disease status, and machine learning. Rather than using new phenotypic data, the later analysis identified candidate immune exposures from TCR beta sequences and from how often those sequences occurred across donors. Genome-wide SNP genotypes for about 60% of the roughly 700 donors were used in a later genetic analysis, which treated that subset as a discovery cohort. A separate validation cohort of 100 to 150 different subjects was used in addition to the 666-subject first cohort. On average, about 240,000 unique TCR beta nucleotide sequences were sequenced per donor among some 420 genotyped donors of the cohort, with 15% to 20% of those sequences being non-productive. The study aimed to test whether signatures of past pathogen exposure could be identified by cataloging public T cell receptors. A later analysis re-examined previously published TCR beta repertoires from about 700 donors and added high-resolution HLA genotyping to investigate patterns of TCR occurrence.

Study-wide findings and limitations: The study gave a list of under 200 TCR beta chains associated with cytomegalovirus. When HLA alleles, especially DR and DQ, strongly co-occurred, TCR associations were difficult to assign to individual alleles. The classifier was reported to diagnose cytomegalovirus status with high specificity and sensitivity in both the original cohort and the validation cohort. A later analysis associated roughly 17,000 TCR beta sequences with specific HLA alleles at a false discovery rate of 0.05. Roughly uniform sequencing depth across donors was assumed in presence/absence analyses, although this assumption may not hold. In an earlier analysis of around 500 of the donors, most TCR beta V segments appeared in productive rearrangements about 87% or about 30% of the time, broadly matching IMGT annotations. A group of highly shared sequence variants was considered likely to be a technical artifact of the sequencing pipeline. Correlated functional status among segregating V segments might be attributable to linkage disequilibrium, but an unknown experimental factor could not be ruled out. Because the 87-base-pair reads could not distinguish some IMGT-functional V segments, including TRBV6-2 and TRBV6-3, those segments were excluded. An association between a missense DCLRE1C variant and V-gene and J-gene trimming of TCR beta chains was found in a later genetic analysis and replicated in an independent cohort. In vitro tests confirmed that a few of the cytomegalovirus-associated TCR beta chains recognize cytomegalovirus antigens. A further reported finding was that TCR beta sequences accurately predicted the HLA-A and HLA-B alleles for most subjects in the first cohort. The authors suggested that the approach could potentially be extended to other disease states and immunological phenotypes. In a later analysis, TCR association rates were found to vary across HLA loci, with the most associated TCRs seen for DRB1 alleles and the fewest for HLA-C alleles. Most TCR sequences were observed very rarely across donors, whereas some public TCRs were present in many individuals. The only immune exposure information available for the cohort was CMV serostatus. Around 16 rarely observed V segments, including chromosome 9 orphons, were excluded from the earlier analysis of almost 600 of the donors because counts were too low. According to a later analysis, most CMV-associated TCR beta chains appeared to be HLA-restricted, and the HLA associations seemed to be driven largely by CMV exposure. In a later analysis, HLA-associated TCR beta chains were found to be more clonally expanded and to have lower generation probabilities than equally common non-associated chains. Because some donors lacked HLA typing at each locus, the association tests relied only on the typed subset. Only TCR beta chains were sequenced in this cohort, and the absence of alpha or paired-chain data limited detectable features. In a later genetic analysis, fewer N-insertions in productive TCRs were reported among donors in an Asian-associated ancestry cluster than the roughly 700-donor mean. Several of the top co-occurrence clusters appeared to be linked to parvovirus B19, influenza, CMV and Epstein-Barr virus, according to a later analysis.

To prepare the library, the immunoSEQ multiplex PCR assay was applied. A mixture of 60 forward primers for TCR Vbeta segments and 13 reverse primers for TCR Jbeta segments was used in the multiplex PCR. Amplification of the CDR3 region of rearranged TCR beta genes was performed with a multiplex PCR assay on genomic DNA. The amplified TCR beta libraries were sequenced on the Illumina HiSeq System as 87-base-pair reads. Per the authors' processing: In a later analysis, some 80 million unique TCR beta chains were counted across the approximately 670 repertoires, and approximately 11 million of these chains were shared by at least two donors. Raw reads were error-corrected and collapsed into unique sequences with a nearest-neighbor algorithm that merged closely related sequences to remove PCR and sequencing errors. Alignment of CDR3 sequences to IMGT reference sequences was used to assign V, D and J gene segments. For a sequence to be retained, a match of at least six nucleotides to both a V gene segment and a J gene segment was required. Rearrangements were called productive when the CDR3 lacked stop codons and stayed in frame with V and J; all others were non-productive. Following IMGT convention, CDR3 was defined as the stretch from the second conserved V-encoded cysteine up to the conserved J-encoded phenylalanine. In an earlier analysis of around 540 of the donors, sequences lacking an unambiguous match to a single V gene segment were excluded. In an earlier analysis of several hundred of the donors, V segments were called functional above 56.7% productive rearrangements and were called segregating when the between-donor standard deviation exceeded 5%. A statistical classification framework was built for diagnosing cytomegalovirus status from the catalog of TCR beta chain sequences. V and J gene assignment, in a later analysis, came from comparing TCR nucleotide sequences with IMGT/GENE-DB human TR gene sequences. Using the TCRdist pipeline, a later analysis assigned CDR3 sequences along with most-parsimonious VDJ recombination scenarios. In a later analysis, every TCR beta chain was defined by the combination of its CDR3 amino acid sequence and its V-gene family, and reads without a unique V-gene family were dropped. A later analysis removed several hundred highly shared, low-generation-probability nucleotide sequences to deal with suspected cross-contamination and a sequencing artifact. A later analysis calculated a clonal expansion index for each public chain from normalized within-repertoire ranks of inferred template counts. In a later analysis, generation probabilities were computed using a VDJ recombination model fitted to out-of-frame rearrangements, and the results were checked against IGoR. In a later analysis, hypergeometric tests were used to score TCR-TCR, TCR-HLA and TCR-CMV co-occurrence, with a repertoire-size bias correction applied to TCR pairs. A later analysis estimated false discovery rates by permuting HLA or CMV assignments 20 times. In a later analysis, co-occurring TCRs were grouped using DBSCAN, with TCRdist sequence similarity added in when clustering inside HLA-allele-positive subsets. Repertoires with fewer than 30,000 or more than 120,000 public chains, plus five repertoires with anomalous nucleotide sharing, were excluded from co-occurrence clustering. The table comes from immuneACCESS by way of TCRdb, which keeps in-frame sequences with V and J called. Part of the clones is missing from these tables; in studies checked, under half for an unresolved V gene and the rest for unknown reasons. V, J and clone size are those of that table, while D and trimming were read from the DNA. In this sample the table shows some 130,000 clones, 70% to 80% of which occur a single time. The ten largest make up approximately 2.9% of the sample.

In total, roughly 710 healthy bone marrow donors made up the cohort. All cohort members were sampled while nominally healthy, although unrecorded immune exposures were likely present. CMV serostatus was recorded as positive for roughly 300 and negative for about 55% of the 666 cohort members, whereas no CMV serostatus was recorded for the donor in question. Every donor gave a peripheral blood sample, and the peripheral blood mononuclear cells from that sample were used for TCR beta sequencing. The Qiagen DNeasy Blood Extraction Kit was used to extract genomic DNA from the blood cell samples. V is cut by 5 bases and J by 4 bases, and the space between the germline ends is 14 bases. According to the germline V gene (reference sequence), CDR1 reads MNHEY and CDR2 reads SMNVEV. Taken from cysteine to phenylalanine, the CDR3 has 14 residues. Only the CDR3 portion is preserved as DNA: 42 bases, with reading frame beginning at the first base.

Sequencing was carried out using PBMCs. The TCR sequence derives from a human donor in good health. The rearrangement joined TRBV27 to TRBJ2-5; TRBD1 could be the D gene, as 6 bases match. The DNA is TGTGCCAGCAGTACCTACAGGGAGACAGAGACCCAGTACTTC. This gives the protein CASSTYRETETQYF.